This T cell receptor (beta chain) was recovered during a study of blood T cells in healthy people across ages. Study findings and constraints: Higher naive T cell percentage went strongly together with higher TCR beta diversity. More naive CD4+ cells and higher diversity marked long-lived donors relative to aged donors.

Together with a sample-barcoded 5' primer, a J-beta primer mix was included in a second PCR lasting about 7 to 11 cycles. Each CDR3 protein is one row after TCRdb ran MiXCR on the 5' RACE reads. In the table there are 630,000 or so distinct CDR3 sequences, approximately 30% of which are singletons. This clonotype has at least ten counts. Its antigen is still unknown. The sample was blood. This sequence was found in a woman older than 75 in good health.

DNA for the CDR3: TGCAGTGCTAGTCCTCGGGACAGCTACAATGAGCAGTTCTTC. Translation gives CSASPRDSYNEQFF. V gene TRBV20-1 combines with J gene TRBJ2-1; 7 bases align to TRBD1. The junction had 5 bases not matched to a gene; V was cut back by 3 bases and J by 3 bases. The CDR3 is 14 amino acids. Per the germline V gene, CDR1 is DFQATT and CDR2 is SNEGSKA (reference sequence).